This TCR beta chain originates from a study of cytomegalovirus exposure and HLA in healthy donors. Overall study findings and caveats: An analysis that came later showed most CMV-associated TCR beta chains appearing HLA-restricted. Near-uniform donor sequencing depth was presumed by presence/absence analyses.

Those who donated were healthy bone marrow donors. Nominal health characterized the donors when sampled, though unrecorded immune exposures were likely. PCR amplification relied on 60 Vbeta primers (plus 13 Jbeta primers). Assay used: immunoSEQ multiplex PCR; TCRdb lists only in-frame clones, some missing. The repertoire holds nearly 110,000 clones, approximately 80% seen once, with more than 3% in the top ten. This clone was recorded a few times. Its antigen is unknown. Germline lookup yields CDR1 ENHRY and CDR2 SYGVKD. The CDR3 covers 15 residues. Trimming shortened V by 6 bases and J by 1 base, and 15 bases separated the two germline ends.

The rearrangement links TRBV10-3 to TRBJ1-2, with a tentative D call TRBD1 (6 bases). The sequence derives from a man aged 55 to 70 in good health and CMV-seronegative. The specimen sequenced was PBMCs. The CDR3 bases are TGTGCCATCAGGGGAGGGGGGGCAGGTAACTATGGCTACACCTTC. It is translated as CAIRGGGAGNYGYTF.